These T cell receptor beta chains were read from a single sample in a study of blood T cells in healthy people across ages. TCRdb reanalysed the 5' RACE reads using MiXCR and keeps one entry per CDR3 protein. The sample includes 1.2 million to 1.5 million distinct CDR3 sequences, 40% to 50% of them seen just once. The sequencing input was blood. All receptors come from a woman younger than 30 in good health. Each CDR3 is given with its conserved first and last residue. Each record gives: clone size, D gene, J gene, V gene, CDR3 DNA, CDR3 protein. A D gene is named only where the DNA matches it firmly. Not all rows give a size; the values are once, few, many and, for expanded clones, a class.

- | TRBD1 | TRBJ1-4 | TRBV30 | TGTGCCTGGAGTCCGGGACAGAAAAATGAAAAACTGTTTTTT | CAWSPGQKNEKLFF
- | - | TRBJ2-7 | TRBV4-2 | TGTGCCAGCAGCCAAGACGGGACCCAAAACGAGCAGTACTTC | CASSQDGTQNEQYF
- | - | TRBJ2-3 | TRBV20-1 | TGCAGTGCTAGGCCTTGGGCAGATACGCAGTATTTT | CSARPWADTQYF
- | - | TRBJ2-7 | TRBV6-1 | TGTGCCAGCAGTGATGGGCATAAGAATACCTACGAGCAGTACTTC | CASSDGHKNTYEQYF
- | - | TRBJ2-1 | TRBV5-1 | TGCGCCAGCAGCTCGAGCGGCCCCTCCTACAATGAGCAGTTCTTC | CASSSSGPSYNEQFF
- | - | TRBJ2-5 | TRBV5-6 | TGTGCCAGCAGCTCCCTCAGCGGAGAGTACCAAGAGACCCAGTACTTC | CASSSLSGEYQETQYF
- | - | TRBJ2-5 | TRBV3-1 | TGTGCCAGCAGCCAAGAGGCCGGGGCGCAGTACTTC | CASSQEAGAQYF
few | TRBD1 | TRBJ2-7 | TRBV6-5 | TGTGCCAGCAGTGACTCCCGGGACAGAGCCCCGTCCTCCTACGAGCAGTACTTC | CASSDSRDRAPSSYEQYF
- | - | TRBJ1-1 | TRBV6-6 | TGTGCCAGCAGTTACCAGGAACTGGGCACTGAAGCTTTCTTT | CASSYQELGTEAFF
- | - | TRBJ2-1 | TRBV10-3 | TGTGCCATCAGAGAGACCAATGAGCAGTTCTTC | CAIRETNEQFF
few | - | TRBJ2-7 | TRBV7-8 | TGTGCCAGCAGCCTAGGGGACCTCGCCGAGCAGTACTTC | CASSLGDLAEQYF
- | TRBD2 | TRBJ2-2 | TRBV9 | TGTGCCAGCAGCGTAGCCGGGGGACTAGCGGGACGAGCCGGGGAGCTGTTTTTT | CASSVAGGLAGRAGELFF
- | TRBD1 | TRBJ2-5 | TRBV19 | TGTGCCAGTAGTATGGGAGAGACAGGGGCCCTGGAGCAGTACTTC | CASSMGETGALEQYF
few | - | TRBJ1-2 | TRBV5-1 | TGCGCCAGCAGCTTGGATGGGTTCCAAGGGAATGGCTACACCTTC | CASSLDGFQGNGYTF
few | - | TRBJ2-1 | TRBV6-1 | TGTGCCAGCAGTCAAGGGTGGCAGGGGTATGAGCAGTTCTTC | CASSQGWQGYEQFF
- | - | TRBJ1-6 | TRBV2 | TGTGCCAGCAGTCGACTTTATAATTCACCCCTCCACTTT | CASSRLYNSPLHF
- | - | TRBJ1-2 | TRBV12-3/TRBV12-4 | TGTGCCAGCACCCCCGGGACAACGGTCGGGAACTATGGCTACACCTTC | CASTPGTTVGNYGYTF
- | TRBD1 | TRBJ2-4 | TRBV27 | TGTGTCAGCATTCGGGACAGGGGTTCAAACATTCAGTACTTC | CVSIRDRGSNIQYF
- | TRBD2 | TRBJ2-5 | TRBV7-2 | TGTGCCAGCAGCTTAGCGGGAGGGCCGGGGCGGACCCAGTACTTC | CASSLAGGPGRTQYF
- | - | TRBJ2-1 | TRBV9 | TGTGCCAGCACGGGAATGGGTCGGACCAATGAGCAGTTCTTC | CASTGMGRTNEQFF
- | TRBD1 | TRBJ1-1 | TRBV7-8 | TGTGCCAGCAGCTTAACCGCGGCAGGGGGCACTGAAGCTTTCTTT | CASSLTAAGGTEAFF
- | - | TRBJ2-3 | TRBV20-1 | TGCAGTGCTGACGGGACGCGGGGGCCAACGACAGATACGCAGTATTTT | CSADGTRGPTTDTQYF
- | - | TRBJ1-3 | TRBV7-8 | TGTGCCAGCAGCTTAGATTTCGGGGCTCCTGGAAACACCATATATTTT | CASSLDFGAPGNTIYF
- | - | TRBJ1-1 | TRBV24-1 | TGTGCCACGGAAAAACGACAGAAGGTGAGCACTGAAGCTTTCTTT | CATEKRQKVSTEAFF
- | TRBD1 | TRBJ1-1 | TRBV3-1 | TGTGCCAGCAGCCAGAACAGGGGTGGCACTGAAGCTTTCTTT | CASSQNRGGTEAFF
- | - | TRBJ2-3 | TRBV6-1 | TGTGCCAGCAGTGAAGGAGTGGCTGCTAGCACAGATACGCAGTATTTT | CASSEGVAASTDTQYF
- | TRBD2 | TRBJ2-3 | TRBV7-3 | TGTGCCAGCAGCATTTCTAGCGGGGGGGCCTCTGGCACAGATACGCAGTATTTT | CASSISSGGASGTDTQYF
few | - | TRBJ1-1 | TRBV29-1 | TGCAGCGTTGAGACCCGCCTGGGCATGAACACTGAAGCTTTCTTT | CSVETRLGMNTEAFF